This T cell receptor beta chain was captured by sequencing in a study of CXCR3-negative and CXCR3-positive naive CD8 T cells. Study findings and constraints: Higher TRB CDR3 hydrophobicity marked CXCR3-positive naive cells relative to CXCR3-negative naive cells.

Details on this clonotype: Its antigen is undetermined.

The CDR3 length is 14 residues. Germline V gene lookup returns CDR1 DFQATT and CDR2 SNEGSKA (reference sequence). With 300,000 cells each, the CD8+ T cell subsets were individually sorted in triplicate. The CD45RO-CCR7+CD27+CD95- phenotype denoted naive CD8+ T cells. Via 5' RACE with UMI labels, TRB cDNA libraries were prepared. Reprocessing the 5' RACE reads, TCRdb reports a single entry for every CDR3 protein and omits DNA. This sample's table has tens of thousands of distinct CDR3 sequences. The gene calls are TRBV20-1 and TRBJ2-7; the TRBD2 assignment by TCRdb is unverifiable without DNA. The sequence was obtained from a human donor in good health. Some clones in this sample may be carry-over from other donors' samples. Sequenced sample: naive CXCR3+ CD8+ T cells from blood. Subset denoted: CD45RO-CCR7+CD27+CD95- naive CD8+ T cells expressing CXCR3 (TNR3+). CDR3 protein: CSAKPGLDVYEQYF.